This T cell receptor (beta chain) was observed in a study of T-cell memory formation after mild COVID-19. Background on the study: Most TCR clusters belonged to a single donor.

This clonotype was detected only a few times. The antigen remains undetermined. Regarding the study as a whole: Whether day 37 second-wave clones are SARS-CoV-2-specific was not confirmed. CD8+ contracting clones occupied EMRA, while CD4+ ones occupied mainly CM and EM.

TCR alpha and TCR beta cDNA libraries with sample barcodes and UMIs came from 5'RACE using constant-segment primers. TCRdb used MiXCR to reprocess the 5' RACE reads, holding one entry per CDR3 protein. This table holds about 470,000 distinct CDR3 sequences, around a sixth found once. V was pared by 1 base and J by 4 bases, with 10 bases of the junction left unmatched. This CDR3 comprises 18 residues. CDR1 is SEHNR, CDR2 FQNEAQ, per germline (reference sequence). The receptor's source is an adult woman who had mild COVID-19 (a few samples of this study predate the infection). Cell type and time point are not known. The rearrangement uses TRBV7-9 and TRBJ2-1, with 10 bases identical to TRBD1. What was sequenced was PBMCs or a T cell subset sorted from them (not recorded which). CDR3 nucleotides: TGTGCCAGCAGCTTAGTCGAGGGGGGACAGGGGATTTACAATGAGCAGTTCTTC. It encodes CASSLVEGGQGIYNEQFF.